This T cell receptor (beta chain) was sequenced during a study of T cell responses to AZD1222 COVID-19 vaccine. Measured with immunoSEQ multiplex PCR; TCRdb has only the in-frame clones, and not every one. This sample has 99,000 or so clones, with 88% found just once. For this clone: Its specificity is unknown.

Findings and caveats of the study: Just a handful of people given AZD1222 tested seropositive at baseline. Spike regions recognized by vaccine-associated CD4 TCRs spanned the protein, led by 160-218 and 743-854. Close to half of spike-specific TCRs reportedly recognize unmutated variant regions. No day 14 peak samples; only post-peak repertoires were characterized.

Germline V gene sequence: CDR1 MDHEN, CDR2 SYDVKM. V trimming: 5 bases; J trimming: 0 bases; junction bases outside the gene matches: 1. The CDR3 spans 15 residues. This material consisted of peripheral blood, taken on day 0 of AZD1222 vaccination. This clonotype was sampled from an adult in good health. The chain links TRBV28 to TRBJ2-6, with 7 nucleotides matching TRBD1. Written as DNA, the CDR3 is TGTGCCAGCAGTGACAGGGACTCTGGGGCCAACGTCCTGACTTTC. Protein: CASSDRDSGANVLTF.